This entry lists 8 T cell receptor beta chains sequenced from one sample in a study of T-cell reconstitution after alpha-beta-depleted transplantation in children. Unique molecular identifiers were built into the TCRbeta library. MiXCR, run by TCRdb on the PCR reads, gives a single entry per CDR3 protein. The sample lists about 580,000 distinct CDR3 sequences; 23% were seen once. Sequencing was performed on PBMCs, mostly from graft donor cells, taken 360 days after TCRalphabeta/CD19-depleted stem cell transplant. Receptors originate from a boy under two years old who had a stem cell transplant for acute myeloid leukemia, so the T cells may come from the graft donor.

This clonotype was detected many times. The rearrangement uses TRBV4-3 and TRBJ2-2; D may match TRBD1 or TRBD2 (5 bases each). The CDR3 length is 17 residues. V lost 3 bases and J 3 bases, leaving 17 bases between the germline ends. CDR1 is LGHNA and CDR2 is YSLEER in the germline V gene. CDR3 amino acids: CASSHTWGRTDTGELFF. DNA of the CDR3: TGCGCCAGCAGCCACACCTGGGGACGGACGGACACCGGGGAGCTGTTTTTT.

This clonotype was seen a few times. This chain uses TRBV5-1 with TRBJ2-1; a possible D gene is TRBD2 (6 bases). CDR3 size: 16 residues. Per germline, CDR1 SGHRS and CDR2 YFSETQ. V lost 0 bases, J lost 2 bases, and 12 bases lay in between. The CDR3 nucleotides are TGCGCCAGCAGCTTGGTACGACTAGACCCCTACAATGAGCAGTTCTTC. This gives the protein CASSLVRLDPYNEQFF.

The sample holds a few counts of this clonotype. The rearrangement uses TRBV6-5 and TRBJ2-5; D remains unclear. The CDR3 sequence is 14 residues long. Germline loops: CDR1 MNHEY, CDR2 SVGAGI. Trimming left V 0 bases short and J 4 bases short, with 9 bases between. CDR3 sequence reads: CASSYSVNGETQYF. The CDR3 DNA reads TGTGCCAGCAGTTACTCGGTGAATGGAGAGACCCAGTACTTC.

This chain joins TRBV7-2 and TRBJ1-6; D not resolved. V was shortened by 0 bases and J by 9 bases, with 12 bases between the two germline ends. The CDR3 loop spans 15 amino acids. Germline CDR1 is SGHTA and CDR2 is FQGNSA. The CDR3 protein is CASSLAAGRSSPLHF. The CDR3 bases are TGTGCCAGCAGCTTAGCTGCGGGTAGGAGTTCACCCCTCCACTTT.

This sequence joins TRBV24-1 and TRBJ2-2; 10 bases map to TRBD1. CDR3 length: 15 amino acids. CDR1 KGHDR and CDR2 SFDVKD come from the germline V gene. V gave up 7 bases and J gave up 4 bases; unmatched junction bases: 5. The chain's CDR3 is CATRPGTGVTGELFF. As DNA, the CDR3 is TGTGCCACCAGACCCGGGACAGGGGTCACCGGGGAGCTGTTTTTT.

This clonotype was detected ten times or more. The rearrangement links TRBV5-1 to TRBJ2-5; the match to TRBD2 covers 10 bases. There are 15 residues in the CDR3. Germline CDR1 and CDR2: SGHRS and YFSETQ. The junction had 4 bases not matched to a gene; V was cut back by 4 bases and J by 1 base. The CDR3 nucleotides read TGCGCCAGCAGCGCTCTAGCGGGGGTCCAAGAGACCCAGTACTTC. Translation gives CASSALAGVQETQYF. The full variable domain, completed using reference TRBV5-1 and TRBJ2-5, is KAGVTQTPRYLIKTRGQQVTLSCSPISGHRSVSWYQQTPGQGLQFLFEYFSETQRNKGNFPGRFSGRQFSNSRSEMNVSTLELGDSALYLCASSALAGVQETQYFGPGTRLLVL.

The genes are TRBV12-3 or TRBV12-4 and TRBJ1-5, with 9 positions matching TRBD1. The CDR3 covers 14 residues. V trimming: 5 bases; J trimming: 7 bases; junction bases outside the gene matches: 6. The CDR3 protein is CASSHDRGRQPQHF. The CDR3 DNA reads as TGTGCCAGCAGTCATGACAGGGGGAGGCAGCCCCAGCATTTT.

This clonotype was recorded a few times. The chain employs TRBV12-3 or TRBV12-4 and TRBJ2-3, with D possibly matching TRBD2 (5 bases). V was trimmed by 6 bases and J by 0 bases, leaving 19 bases between them. CDR3 length: 17 amino acids. The DNA for the CDR3 is TGTGCCAGCAGCCGGACGGCTAGCACCACTAGCACAGATACGCAGTATTTT. Protein product: CASSRTASTTSTDTQYF.